This TCR beta chain came from a study of cytomegalovirus exposure and HLA in healthy donors. Whole-study results and caveats: The classifier, whose performance was assessed in both the original and validation cohorts, reportedly diagnosed cytomegalovirus status with high specificity and sensitivity. In vitro testing confirmed a few CMV-associated chains as specific for CMV antigens. Around 160 TCR beta chains were listed as cytomegalovirus-associated.

Libraries were prepared by immunoSEQ multiplex PCR; TCRdb keeps only in-frame clonotypes and omits some of them. Here the sample spans about 280,000 clones, 88% being singletons. Germline lookup yields CDR1 ENHRY and CDR2 SYGVKD. Trimming left V 0 bases short and J 9 bases short, with 18 bases between. The length of the CDR3 is 17 residues. Comment on this clone: Its target is not known.

The V call is TRBV10-3, the J call TRBJ1-6; a possible D gene is TRBD1 (5 bases). The sequence was collected from a woman under 30 in good health and CMV-seronegative. Material: PBMCs. CDR3 region: CAISESTWGRDTSPLHF. The CDR3 nucleotides read TGTGCCATCAGTGAGTCGACGTGGGGCAGGGATACTTCACCCCTCCACTTT.